This T cell receptor (beta chain) is from a study of T cell responses to AZD1222 COVID-19 vaccine. Regarding the study as a whole: Clonal diversity may have been underestimated, and the donors were mostly white British, with more females than males.

TCRdb's table, derived via immunoSEQ multiplex PCR, lists solely in-frame clones and lacks some. This sample has some 130,000 clones, with about 91% found just once. With 0 bases removed from V and 16 bases from J, the gap between germline ends came to 19 bases. Germline CDR1 LGHNA, CDR2 YSLEER. The CDR3 has 15 amino acids. Note on this clone: Antigen unknown.

The receptor's source is an adult in good health. Specimen: peripheral blood, collected on day 0 of AZD1222 vaccination. The genes are TRBV4-3 and TRBJ1-6; D is perhaps TRBD1 (5 bases). CDR3 sequence: CASSQDRGQGNPLHF. The CDR3 nucleotides are TGCGCCAGCAGCCAAGATCGCGGCCAGGGTAACCCGCTCCACTTT.